This T cell receptor beta chain is drawn from a study of blood T cell repertoires in COVID-19. Study-wide context: Samples came from the United States, Italy and Spain, spanning acute and convalescent COVID-19.

Sequencing used immunoSEQ multiplex PCR; TCRdb keeps in-frame clones, though not all of them. The sample holds 130,000 or so clones, 86% seen once. CDR3 size: 14 residues. CDR1 and CDR2 (germline): SGHRS, YFSETQ. Between the trimmed V and J ends, which lost 3 bases and 4 bases, there was a span of 11 bases. What was sequenced was peripheral blood. The source is a woman aged 60-75 years with acute or convalescent COVID-19. The rearrangement joins TRBV5-1 to TRBJ1-3, with D maybe TRBD1 (6 bases). CDR3 region: CASSSGTSGNTIYF. For the CDR3, the DNA is TGCGCCAGCAGCTCCGGGACATCAGGAAACACCATATATTTT.